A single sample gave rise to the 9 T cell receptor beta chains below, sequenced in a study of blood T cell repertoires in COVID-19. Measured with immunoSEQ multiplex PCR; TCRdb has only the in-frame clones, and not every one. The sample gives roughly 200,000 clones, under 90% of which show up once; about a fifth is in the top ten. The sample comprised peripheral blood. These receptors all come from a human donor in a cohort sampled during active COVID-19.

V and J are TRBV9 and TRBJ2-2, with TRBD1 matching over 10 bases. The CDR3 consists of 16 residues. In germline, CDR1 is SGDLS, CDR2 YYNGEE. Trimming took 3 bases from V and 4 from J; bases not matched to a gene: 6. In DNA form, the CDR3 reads TGTGCCAGCAGCGCCTTGACAGGGGGCATCACCGGGGAGCTGTTTTTT. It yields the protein CASSALTGGITGELFF. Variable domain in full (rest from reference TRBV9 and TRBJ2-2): DSGVTQTPKHLITATGQRVTLRCSPRSGDLSVYWYQQSLDQGLQFLIQYYNGEERAKGNILERFSAQQFPDLHSELNLSSLELGDSALYFCASSALTGGITGELFFGEGSRLTVL.

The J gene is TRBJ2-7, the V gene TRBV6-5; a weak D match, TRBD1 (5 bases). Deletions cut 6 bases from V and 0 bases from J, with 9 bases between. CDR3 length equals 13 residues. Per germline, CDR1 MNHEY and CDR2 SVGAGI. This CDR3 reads CASRMTDSYEQYV. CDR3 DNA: TGTGCCAGCAGAATGACAGACTCCTACGAGCAGTACGTC.

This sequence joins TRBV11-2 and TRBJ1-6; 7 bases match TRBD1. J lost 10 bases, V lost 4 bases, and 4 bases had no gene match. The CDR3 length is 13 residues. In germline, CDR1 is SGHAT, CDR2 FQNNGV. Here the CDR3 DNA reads TGTGCCAGCAGCTCGACAGGGAACTCACCCCTCCACTTT. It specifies CASSSTGNSPLHF.

The CDR3 DNA sequence: TGTGCCAGCAGTGCAGGGACTGGCCTCTATGGCTACACCTTC. Amino acids: CASSAGTGLYGYTF. This chain connects TRBV3-1 (or the pseudogene TRBV3-2) to TRBJ1-2; TRBD1 is a possible D gene (5 bases). Germline values: CDR1 LGHDT, CDR2 YNNKEL (reference sequence). Trimming pared 6 bases from V and 4 bases from J, leaving 15 bases between. The CDR3 contains 14 residues.

In nucleotides, the CDR3 is TGTGCCAGCAGTACGACTAGGACCTCTACAGAACTGTTTTTT. Translated: CASSTTRTSTELFF. The chain carries TRBV6-5 and TRBJ1-4; D gene unclear. The V end lost 5 bases, the J end lost 12 bases, and 19 bases lay between the germline ends. CDR1 MNHEY and CDR2 SVGAGI come from the germline V gene. CDR3 size: 14 residues.

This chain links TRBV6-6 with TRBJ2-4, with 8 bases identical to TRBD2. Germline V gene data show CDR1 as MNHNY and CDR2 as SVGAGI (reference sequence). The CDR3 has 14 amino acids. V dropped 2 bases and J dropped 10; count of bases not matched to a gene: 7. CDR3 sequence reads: CASSYLAGGDIQYF. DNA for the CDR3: TGTGCCAGCAGTTACCTGGCGGGGGGCGATATTCAGTACTTC.

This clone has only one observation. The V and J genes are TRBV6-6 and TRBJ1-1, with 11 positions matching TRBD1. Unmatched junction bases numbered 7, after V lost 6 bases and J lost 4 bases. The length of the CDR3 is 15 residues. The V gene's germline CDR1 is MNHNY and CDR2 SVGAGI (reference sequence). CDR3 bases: TGTGCCAGCAGCGCCGGGACAGGGGGGCCCACTGAAGCTTTCTTT. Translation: CASSAGTGGPTEAFF.

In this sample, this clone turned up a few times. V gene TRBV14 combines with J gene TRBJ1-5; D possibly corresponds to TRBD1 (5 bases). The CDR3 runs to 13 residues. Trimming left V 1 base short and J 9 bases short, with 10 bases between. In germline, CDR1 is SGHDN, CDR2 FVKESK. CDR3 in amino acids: CASSQVTGGPQHF. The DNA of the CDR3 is TGTGCCAGCAGCCAAGTCACAGGTGGGCCCCAGCATTTT.

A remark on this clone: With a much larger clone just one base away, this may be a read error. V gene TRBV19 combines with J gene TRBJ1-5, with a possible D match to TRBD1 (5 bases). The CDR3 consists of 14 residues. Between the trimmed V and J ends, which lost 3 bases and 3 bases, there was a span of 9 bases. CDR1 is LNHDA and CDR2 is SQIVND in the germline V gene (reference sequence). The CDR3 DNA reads TGTGCCAGTAGTATGGGGGGGATCAATCAGCCCCAGCATTTT. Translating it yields CASSMGGINQPQHF.